The entry below gives a single T cell receptor (beta chain) sequence along with its context. Its antigen is currently unknown. Germline assignment: CDR1 SGHTA and CDR2 FQGNSA. The length of the CDR3 is 14 residues. With 4 bases removed from V and 2 bases from J, the gap between germline ends came to 12 bases. PCR was performed using 60 Vbeta and 13 Jbeta primers. Clones were sequenced by immunoSEQ multiplex PCR, and TCRdb holds only the in-frame ones, with some missing. Of 190,000 or so clones listed, 70% to 85% were seen once; the top ten hold 0.098%. The data are from a study of cytomegalovirus exposure and HLA in healthy donors. Study conclusions and caveats: As immune exposure information, only CMV serostatus was available.

This sequence was found in a boy aged 2 to 10 in good health and CMV-seronegative. Sequences were obtained from PBMCs. This chain joins TRBV7-2 and TRBJ2-7; D unresolved. The CDR3 nucleotides are TGTGCCAGCAGCTCTGCCCGGTTTGCCTACGAGCAGTACTTC. Residues: CASSSARFAYEQYF.